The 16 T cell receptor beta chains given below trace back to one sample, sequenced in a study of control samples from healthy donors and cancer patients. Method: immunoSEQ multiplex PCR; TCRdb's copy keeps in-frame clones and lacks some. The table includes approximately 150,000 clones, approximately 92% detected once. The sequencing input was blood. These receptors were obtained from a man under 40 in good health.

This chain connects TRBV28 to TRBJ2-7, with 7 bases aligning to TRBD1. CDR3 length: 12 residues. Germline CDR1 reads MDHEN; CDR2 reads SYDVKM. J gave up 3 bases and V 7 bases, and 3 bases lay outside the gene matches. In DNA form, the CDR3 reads TGTGCCAGCAACCGGGACAGCTACGAGCAGTACTTC. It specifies CASNRDSYEQYF.

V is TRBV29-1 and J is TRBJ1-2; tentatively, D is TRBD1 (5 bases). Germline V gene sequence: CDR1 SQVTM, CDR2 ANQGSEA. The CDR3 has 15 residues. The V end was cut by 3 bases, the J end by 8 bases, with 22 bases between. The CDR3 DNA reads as TGCAGCGTTGAGGATTCTTCTCAGGGATGGGAAGGCTACACCTTC. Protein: CSVEDSSQGWEGYTF.

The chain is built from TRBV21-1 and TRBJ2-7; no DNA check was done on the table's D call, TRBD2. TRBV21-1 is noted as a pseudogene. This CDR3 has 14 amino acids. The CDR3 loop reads CASSSPGNPYEQYF. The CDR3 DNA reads TGTGCCAGCAGCTCTCCCGGGAACCCCTACGAGCAGTACTTC.

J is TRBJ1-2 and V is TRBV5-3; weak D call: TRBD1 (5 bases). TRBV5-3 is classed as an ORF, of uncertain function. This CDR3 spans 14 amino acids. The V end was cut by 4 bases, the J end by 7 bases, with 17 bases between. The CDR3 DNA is TGTGCCAGAAGCCCGGGGGACCCCCGTTGTGGCTACACCTTC. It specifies CARSPGDPRCGYTF.

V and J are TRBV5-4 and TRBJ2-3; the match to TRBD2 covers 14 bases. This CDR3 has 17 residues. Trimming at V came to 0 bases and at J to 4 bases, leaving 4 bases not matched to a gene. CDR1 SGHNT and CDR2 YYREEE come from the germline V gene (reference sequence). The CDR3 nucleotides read TGTGCCAGCAGCTTGGCGCGACTAGCGGGGGGGCCAGATACGCAGTATTTT. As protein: CASSLARLAGGPDTQYF.

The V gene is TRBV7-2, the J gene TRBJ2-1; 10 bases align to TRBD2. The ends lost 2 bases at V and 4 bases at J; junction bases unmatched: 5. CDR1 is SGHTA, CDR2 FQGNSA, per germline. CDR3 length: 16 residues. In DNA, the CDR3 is TGTGCCAGCAGCTTAAGGAGTAGCGGGAGGTACAATGAGCAGTTCTTC. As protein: CASSLRSSGRYNEQFF.

CDR3 coding DNA: TGTGCCAGCAGCCCGACAGGGGGCCAAAGTAATGAAGCTTTCTTT. As protein: CASSPTGGQSNEAFF. This rearrangement joins TRBV28 to TRBJ1-1, with 10 bases matching TRBD1. Losses at the gene ends were 6 bases for V and 7 bases for J; bases not matched to a gene: 11. The CDR3 consists of 15 residues. CDR1 and CDR2 (germline): MDHEN, SYDVKM.

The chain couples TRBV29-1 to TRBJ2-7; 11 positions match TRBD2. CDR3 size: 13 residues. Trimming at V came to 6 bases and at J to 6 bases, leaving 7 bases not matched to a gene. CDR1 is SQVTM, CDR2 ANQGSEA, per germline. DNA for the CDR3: TGCAGCGTAGATAGCGGGGGGGCCGGCGAGCAGTACTTC. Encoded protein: CSVDSGGAGEQYF.

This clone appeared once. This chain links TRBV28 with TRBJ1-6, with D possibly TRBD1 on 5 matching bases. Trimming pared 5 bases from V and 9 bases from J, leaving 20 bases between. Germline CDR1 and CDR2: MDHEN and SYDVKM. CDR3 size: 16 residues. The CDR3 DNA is TGTGCCAGCAGTCCCCTGGGGGGGGTGAGTAGTTCACCCCTCCACTTT. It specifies CASSPLGGVSSSPLHF.

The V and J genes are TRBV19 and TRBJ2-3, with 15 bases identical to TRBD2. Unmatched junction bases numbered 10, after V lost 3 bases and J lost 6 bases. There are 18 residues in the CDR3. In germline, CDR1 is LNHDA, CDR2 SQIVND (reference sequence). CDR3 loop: CASSIGLAGGPVSDTQYF. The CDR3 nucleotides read TGTGCCAGTAGTATTGGACTAGCGGGGGGGCCGGTTTCGGATACGCAGTATTTT.

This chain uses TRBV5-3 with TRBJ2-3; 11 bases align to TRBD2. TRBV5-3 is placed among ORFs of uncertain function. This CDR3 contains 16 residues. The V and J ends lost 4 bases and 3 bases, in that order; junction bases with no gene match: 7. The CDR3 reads CARSGTPSGGTDTQYF. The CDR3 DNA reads TGTGCCAGAAGCGGGACCCCTAGCGGGGGGACAGATACGCAGTATTTT.

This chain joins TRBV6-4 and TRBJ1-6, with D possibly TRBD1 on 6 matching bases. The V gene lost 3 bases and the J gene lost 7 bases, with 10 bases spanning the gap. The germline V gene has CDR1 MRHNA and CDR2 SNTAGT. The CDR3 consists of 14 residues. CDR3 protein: CASSEQGGNSPLHF. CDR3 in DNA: TGTGCCAGCAGTGAACAGGGTGGGAATTCACCCCTCCACTTT.

CDR3 sequence: CSASVTGGNTEAFF. CDR3 nucleotide sequence: TGCAGTGCTAGTGTGACAGGGGGGAACACTGAAGCTTTCTTT. The chain joins TRBV20-1 to TRBJ1-1, with 9 bases lining up with TRBD1. CDR1 DFQATT and CDR2 SNEGSKA come from the germline V gene (reference sequence). The J segment lost 1 base and the V segment lost 3 bases, leaving 3 bases of the junction unmatched. This CDR3 spans 14 amino acids.

The CDR3 DNA reads as TGTGCCAGCATGCTCGCGCGGGGGGACGAGCAGTACTTC. Encoded protein: CASMLARGDEQYF. V gene TRBV2 combines with J gene TRBJ2-7; 8 bases line up with TRBD2. Trimming removed 7 bases from V and 5 bases from J; junction bases left unmatched: 7. CDR3 length: 13 amino acids. The V gene's germline CDR1 is SNHLY and CDR2 FYNNEI.

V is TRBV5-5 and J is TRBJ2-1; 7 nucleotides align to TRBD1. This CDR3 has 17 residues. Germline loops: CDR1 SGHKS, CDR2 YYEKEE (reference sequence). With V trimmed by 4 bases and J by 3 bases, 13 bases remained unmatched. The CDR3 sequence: CASSPDMTGISYNEQFF. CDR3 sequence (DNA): TGTGCCAGCAGCCCGGATATGACAGGGATAAGCTACAATGAGCAGTTCTTC. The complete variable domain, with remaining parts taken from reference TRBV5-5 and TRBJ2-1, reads DAGVTQSPTHLIKTRGQQVTLRCSPISGHKSVSWYQQVLGQGPQFIFQYYEKEERGRGNFPDRFSARQFPNYSSELNVNALLLGDSALYLCASSPDMTGISYNEQFFGPGTRLTVL.

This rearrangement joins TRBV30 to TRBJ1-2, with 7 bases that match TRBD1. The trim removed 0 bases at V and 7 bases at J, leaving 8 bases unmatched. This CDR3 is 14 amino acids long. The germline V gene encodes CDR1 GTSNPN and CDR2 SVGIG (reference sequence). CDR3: CAWSVTTGPAGYTF. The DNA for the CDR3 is TGTGCCTGGAGTGTAACGACAGGGCCGGCTGGCTACACCTTC.